Listed below are T cell receptor beta chains from one sample, sequenced in a study of OX40 agonist ivuxolimab in advanced cancers. Profiled with immunoSEQ multiplex PCR; TCRdb holds only in-frame clones, not every one. Here the sample spans about 50,000 clones, roughly 90% being singletons. Sample: CD4+ or CD8+ T cells sorted from blood, taken in a trial of the OX40 agonist ivuxolimab. All receptors derive from an adult with an advanced solid tumor such as melanoma, head and neck, liver or kidney cancer. Both conserved end residues are trimmed from each CDR3.

>TRBV21-1|TRBJ2-7
ASRKVIHEQY
>TRBV5-4|TRBJ1-2
ASSPRDSYNGYT
>TRBV5-8|TRBJ2-1
ASSPKANEQF
>TRBV19|TRBJ1-1
ASTGGYTEAF
>TRBV10-2|TRBJ2-1
ASSIGDYRF
>TRBV9|TRBJ2-2
ASSVNIAGNTGELF
>TRBV9|TRBJ2-7
ASGGNEQY
>TRBV4-1|TRBJ1-3
ASSRRGDRGSSEGNTIY
>TRBV4-1|TRBJ1-2
ASSQGEGTHYGYT
>TRBV28|TRBJ2-1
ASSFSGRAVYNEQF
>TRBV6-1|TRBJ1-1
ASQGLWAEAF
>TRBV5-4|TRBJ1-5
AVGDFPNQPQH
>TRBV19|TRBJ1-1
ASSPRTGGDTEAF
>TRBV6-5|TRBJ1-2
ASTYGARGGYT
>TRBV4-3|TRBJ1-1
ASSAGFTPTEAF
>TRBV6-5|TRBJ2-7
ASSYVQGYEQY
>TRBV4-1|TRBJ1-1
ASSHPGQGDTEAF
>TRBV2|TRBJ2-7
ASGEASYEQY
>TRBV9|TRBJ2-7
ASSVAGSGGYEQY
>TRBV30|TRBJ1-6
AWSVPQISGYNSPLH
>TRBV11-1|TRBJ2-1
ASSGLGREGTLVDEQF
>TRBV5-5|TRBJ1-2
ASSLRDGYT
>TRBV27|TRBJ1-2
ASSFNLNYGYT
>TRBV4-1|TRBJ1-1
ASSQVGDTAGAF
>TRBV27|TRBJ1-2
ASSPPGGYGYT
>TRBV7-9|TRBJ1-1
ASSLTLGSYTEAF
>TRBV25-1|TRBJ1-4
ASSGPRPDHATNEKLF
>TRBV28|TRBJ1-5
ASRPTAYNQPQH
>TRBV5-4|TRBJ1-2
ATDDGTGDYGYT
>TRBV7-9|TRBJ1-3
ASSGNTIY
>TRBV7-2|TRBJ1-2
ASSSRDGYVDGYT
>TRBV7-9|TRBJ2-1
ASSLSGSNEQF
>TRBV4-2|TRBJ1-2
ASSQDDSLGQGYT
>TRBV9|TRBJ2-1
ASSVSGRDYNEQF
>TRBV6-4|TRBJ2-1
ASSSGSREQF
>TRBV7-2|TRBJ2-2
ASRRYTGELF
>TRBV5-5|TRBJ1-4
ASSLGTGENEKLF
>TRBV5-5|TRBJ2-1
ASSPPEGDEQF
>TRBV5-1|TRBJ2-5
ASSRRLAGALYQETQY
>TRBV6-6|TRBJ2-1
ASSYSNSGDEQF